This T cell receptor (beta chain) was observed in a study of blood T cells in healthy people across ages. In the study overall: For every two T cells, template switching captured about one barcoded beta molecule.

Germline values: CDR1 DFQATT, CDR2 SNEGSKA (reference sequence). This CDR3 has 15 residues. V was pared by 5 bases and J by 3 bases, with 18 bases between. Study-wide points: Measured against age, TCR beta diversity per million T cells decreased in a roughly linear manner.

There are a few counts of this clonotype. What it recognizes is unknown. Sample-barcoded 5' priming and a J-beta primer mix drove a second PCR of about 6 to 12 cycles. In TCRdb, the 5' RACE reads were re-called with MiXCR into one record per CDR3 protein. Counted here are around 600,000 distinct CDR3 sequences, 40% to 55% occurring once; the ten biggest clones make up around 25%. Peripheral blood was drawn, approximately 10 milliliters per donor. The authors isolated at least 6 million PBMCs per sample. This TCR came from an elderly man in good health. The sequencing sample was made of blood. The J gene is TRBJ2-3, the V gene TRBV20-1, with D possibly matching TRBD1 (5 bases). The CDR3 coding sequence is TGCAGTGCTCCCCTTTGGGGCGGAGCGACAGATACGCAGTATTTT. It specifies CSAPLWGGATDTQYF.